This T cell receptor (beta chain) was found in a study of memory CD4+ T cells and cytomegalovirus serostatus. The wider study: Of the healthy Belgian adults, 9 or 10 were CMV seropositive and 24 seronegative. Whole-study findings and limits: CMV serostatus prediction reached median AUC approximately 0.95, or 0.91 with US-trained model.

Authors' methods: Out-of-frame sequences were removed, leaving 2,000,000 or so distinct TCRbeta sequences. Measured with immunoSEQ multiplex PCR; TCRdb has only the in-frame clones, and not every one. For V, J and clone size, that table is used; D and trimming come from the DNA. The table records some 50,000 clones, around 76% of them present only once. About this clone itself: The antigen remains unidentified.

Single viable CD3+CD4+CD8-CD45RO+ cells were sorted as the memory CD4+ T cells. This CDR3 region has 12 residues. The ends were cut back, 4 bases at V and 5 bases at J, with 6 bases in the middle. Germline V gene sequence: CDR1 SGHKS, CDR2 YYEKEE (reference sequence). The clonotype comes from an adult in good health and CMV-seropositive. The gene calls are TRBV5-5 and TRBJ2-2, with unresolved D. Sample: memory CD4+ T cells from blood. The CDR3 sequence is CASSETTGELFF. The CDR3 nucleotides read TGTGCCAGCAGCGAAACAACCGGGGAGCTGTTTTTT. The full variable domain, rest sourced from reference TRBV5-5 and TRBJ2-2, is DAGVTQSPTHLIKTRGQQVTLRCSPISGHKSVSWYQQVLGQGPQFIFQYYEKEERGRGNFPDRFSARQFPNYSSELNVNALLLGDSALYLCASSETTGELFFGEGSRLTVL.